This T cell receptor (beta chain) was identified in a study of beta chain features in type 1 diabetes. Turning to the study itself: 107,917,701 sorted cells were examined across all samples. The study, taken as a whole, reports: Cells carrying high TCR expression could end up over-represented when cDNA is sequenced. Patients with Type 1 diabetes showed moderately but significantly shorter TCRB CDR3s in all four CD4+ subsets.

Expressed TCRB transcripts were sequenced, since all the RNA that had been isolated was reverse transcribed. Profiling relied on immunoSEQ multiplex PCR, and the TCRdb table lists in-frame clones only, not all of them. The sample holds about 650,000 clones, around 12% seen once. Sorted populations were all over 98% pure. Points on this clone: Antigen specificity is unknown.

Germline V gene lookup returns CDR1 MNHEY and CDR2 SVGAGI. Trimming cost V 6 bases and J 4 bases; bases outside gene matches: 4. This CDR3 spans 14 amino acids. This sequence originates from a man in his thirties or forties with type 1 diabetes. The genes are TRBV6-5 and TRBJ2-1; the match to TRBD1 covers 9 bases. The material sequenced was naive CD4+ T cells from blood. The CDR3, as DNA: TGTGCCAGCAGGGGACAGGGATCGTACAATGAGCAGTTCTTC. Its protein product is CASRGQGSYNEQFF.